A single sample gave rise to the 14 T cell receptor beta chains below, sequenced in a study of tumor-infiltrating lymphocytes in localized non-small cell lung cancer. Libraries were prepared by immunoSEQ multiplex PCR; TCRdb keeps only in-frame clonotypes and omits some of them. The table has around 16,000 clones, about three quarters seen once; the top ten hold more than 3.5%. The sequencing sample was made of lung tumor tissue. The source of these receptors is a human donor with non-small cell lung cancer.

The chain links TRBV18 to TRBJ1-3; possible D gene TRBD1, 6 bases. The CDR3 is 16 amino acids. Germline CDR1 reads KGHSH; CDR2 reads LQKENI. Trimming left V 4 bases short and J 1 base short, with 14 bases between. In DNA form, the CDR3 reads TGTGCCAGCTCACACCGACAGGACTCGTCTGGAAACACCATATATTTT. As protein: CASSHRQDSSGNTIYF.

The chain combines TRBV28 with TRBJ2-2; 9 bases align to TRBD2. The trim removed 5 bases at V and 4 bases at J, leaving 5 bases unmatched. There are 15 residues in the CDR3. CDR1 and CDR2 from the germline V gene are MDHEN and SYDVKM. The CDR3 DNA reads TGTGCCAGCAGTCGCGGGGGGGCGACCACCGGGGAGCTGTTTTTT. Translation: CASSRGGATTGELFF.

This chain links TRBV6-1 with TRBJ1-2; D is undetermined. The germline V and J ends were trimmed by 2 bases and 2 bases, with 12 bases remaining between them. The germline gives CDR1 MNHNS, CDR2 SASEGT. The CDR3 extends over 15 amino acids. CDR3 sequence: CASSERATKNYGYTF. The DNA for the CDR3 is TGTGCCAGCAGTGAAAGGGCAACCAAGAACTATGGCTACACCTTC.

The genes are TRBV6-7 and TRBJ1-2; D remains unclear. TRBV6-7 is an ORF, and what it does is uncertain. V dropped 6 bases and J dropped 0 bases, with 8 bases sitting between them. CDR3 length: 13 amino acids. The CDR3 loop is CASRQPANYGYTF. CDR3 sequence (DNA): TGTGCCAGCAGACAACCTGCTAACTATGGCTACACCTTC.

This sequence joins TRBV14 and TRBJ2-1; no reliable D call. Germline V gene lookup returns CDR1 SGHDN and CDR2 FVKESK. The CDR3 sequence is 17 residues long. Trimming stripped 4 bases from V and 0 bases from J, with 16 bases between. CDR3 in amino acids: CASSPVGSRLSYNEQFF. The CDR3, as DNA: TGTGCCAGCAGCCCCGTAGGTTCCAGACTCTCCTACAATGAGCAGTTCTTC.

This sequence joins TRBV7-8 and TRBJ1-3, with D perhaps matching TRBD1 (6 bases). V was pared by 5 bases and J by 0 bases, with 8 bases between. Germline assignment: CDR1 SGHVS and CDR2 FQNEAQ. The CDR3 is made up of 14 amino acids. The CDR3 reads CASSPDSSGNTIYF. The DNA for the CDR3 is TGTGCCAGCAGCCCGGACAGCTCTGGAAACACCATATATTTT.

V gene TRBV6-1 combines with J gene TRBJ1-1; TRBD1 matches 8 bases. J was trimmed by 5 bases and V by 5 bases; bases with no gene match: 7. The CDR3 is 14 residues long. The germline V gene has CDR1 MNHNS and CDR2 SASEGT. In DNA, the CDR3 is TGTGCCAGCAGTAGAGGACAGGGTACGACTGAAGCTTTCTTT. Its translation: CASSRGQGTTEAFF.

The V call is TRBV28, the J call TRBJ1-2; D uncertain. In germline, CDR1 is MDHEN, CDR2 SYDVKM. There are 12 residues in the CDR3. Trimming pared 3 bases from V and 5 bases from J, leaving 7 bases between. In DNA form, the CDR3 reads TGTGCCAGCAGTTTTCTAGGGTATGGCTACACCTTC. Amino acid sequence: CASSFLGYGYTF.

The chain recombines TRBV19 with TRBJ2-3, with a weak D call TRBD1 (5 bases). The germline V gene has CDR1 LNHDA and CDR2 SQIVND (reference sequence). Trimming took 2 bases from V and 0 from J, leaving 15 bases between them. The CDR3 contains 17 residues. The CDR3 loop is CASSIIKQDLSTDTQYF. The CDR3 DNA is TGTGCCAGTAGTATAATCAAACAGGACCTCAGCACAGATACGCAGTATTTT.

J is TRBJ2-1 and V is TRBV5-3, with 8 bases fitting TRBD2. TRBV5-3 is an open reading frame whose function is uncertain. The CDR3 contains 17 residues. J gave up 3 bases and V 0 bases, and 8 bases lay outside the gene matches. CDR3 amino acids: CARSLEPGTRIYNEQFF. CDR3 in DNA: TGTGCCAGAAGCTTGGAACCGGGGACTAGAATCTACAATGAGCAGTTCTTC.

CDR3 DNA sequence: TGTGCCACAGACCGGGGGATCATATCTGGGGCCAACGTCCTGACTTTC. It is translated as CATDRGIISGANVLTF. The chain links TRBV15 to TRBJ2-6, with D possibly TRBD2 on 6 matching bases. Trimming stripped 9 bases from V and 1 base from J, with 16 bases between. CDR3 length: 16 residues. Germline lookup yields CDR1 LNHNV and CDR2 YYDKDF (reference sequence). Full variable domain (missing parts from reference TRBV15 and TRBJ2-6): DAMVIQNPRYQVTQFGKPVTLSCSQTLNHNVMYWYQQKSSQAPKLLFHYYDKDFNNEADTPDNFQSRRPNTSFCFLDIRSPGLGDTAMYLCATDRGIISGANVLTFGAGSRLTVL.

The V gene is TRBV5-1, the J gene TRBJ2-7; 8 bases map to TRBD1. CDR1 is SGHRS, CDR2 YFSETQ, per germline. The CDR3 is 15 residues long. V lost 4 bases and J lost 0; bases outside the gene matches: 6. The CDR3 nucleotides read TGCGCCAGCAGCCCCTACAGGGGGAGCTCCTACGAGCAGTACTTC. Its translation is CASSPYRGSSYEQYF. The full variable domain, with the rest looked up from reference TRBV5-1 and TRBJ2-7, is KAGVTQTPRYLIKTRGQQVTLSCSPISGHRSVSWYQQTPGQGLQFLFEYFSETQRNKGNFPGRFSGRQFSNSRSEMNVSTLELGDSALYLCASSPYRGSSYEQYFGPGTRLTVT.

The chain recombines TRBV4-1 with TRBJ1-1; TRBD1 agrees at 8 bases. CDR3 length: 17 residues. The germline V gene encodes CDR1 MGHRA and CDR2 YSYEKL. V lost 4 bases and J lost 3; bases outside the gene matches: 13. The DNA of the CDR3 is TGCGCCAGCAGCCGGGGGGTCAGGGGGCTTCGGGACACTGAAGCTTTCTTT. It is translated as CASSRGVRGLRDTEAFF.

The rearrangement links TRBV29-1 to TRBJ2-1, with 16 nucleotides matching TRBD2. This CDR3 comprises 17 residues. The V gene end was trimmed by 6 bases and the J gene end by 2 bases; junction bases not matched to a gene: 7. The germline V gene encodes CDR1 SQVTM and CDR2 ANQGSEA. In DNA, the CDR3 is TGCAGCGTCTCCGGGACTAGCGGGAGGGACCCCTACAATGAGCAGTTCTTC. The encoded protein is CSVSGTSGRDPYNEQFF.